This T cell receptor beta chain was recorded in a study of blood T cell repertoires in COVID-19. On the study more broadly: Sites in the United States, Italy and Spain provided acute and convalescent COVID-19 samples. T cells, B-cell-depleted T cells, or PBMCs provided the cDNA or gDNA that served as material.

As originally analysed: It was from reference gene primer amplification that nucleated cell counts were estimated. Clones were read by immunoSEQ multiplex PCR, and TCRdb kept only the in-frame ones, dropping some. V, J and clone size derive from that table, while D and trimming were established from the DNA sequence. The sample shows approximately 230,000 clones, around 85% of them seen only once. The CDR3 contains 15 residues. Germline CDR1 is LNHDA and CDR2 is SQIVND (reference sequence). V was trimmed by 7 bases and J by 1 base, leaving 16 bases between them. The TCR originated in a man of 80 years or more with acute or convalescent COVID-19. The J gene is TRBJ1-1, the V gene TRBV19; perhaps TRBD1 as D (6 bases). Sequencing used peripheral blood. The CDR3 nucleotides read TGTGCCAGTAATGGTGGGGGGGCGCCGAACACTGAAGCTTTCTTT. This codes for CASNGGGAPNTEAFF.